This T cell receptor beta chain appears in the sequencing data of a study of blood T cell repertoires in COVID-19. Study at large: The study drew acute and convalescent COVID-19 samples from the United States, Italy and Spain. The analysed material was cDNA or gDNA that came from T cells, B-cell-depleted T cells, or PBMCs.

The CDR3 runs 14 residues. Germline V gene lookup returns CDR1 MNHEY and CDR2 SMNVEV (reference sequence). Trimming left V 6 bases short and J 2 bases short, with 13 bases between. Per the authors' pipeline: Estimated nucleated cell counts came from reference gene primer amplification. Generated by immunoSEQ multiplex PCR, the TCRdb table keeps only in-frame clones and is missing some. That table is the source of V, J and clone size, and D and trimming were worked out from the DNA. The sample contains tens of thousands of clones, around 88% of which appear only once. The genes are TRBV27 and TRBJ1-2; a weak D match, TRBD1 (5 bases). This receptor was identified in a human donor with active COVID-19. The donor label of this sample is uncertain. Material: peripheral blood. The DNA for the CDR3 is TGTGCCAGCAGGTCCTCCCGGACAAACTATGGCTACACCTTC. It translates to CASRSSRTNYGYTF.